These T cell receptor beta chains were read from a single sample in a study of technical replicates of blood from a handful of donors. The repertoire was sequenced with immunoSEQ multiplex PCR; TCRdb's copy has only in-frame clones and lacks some. Of about 83,000 clones listed, about 94% are singletons. The sample comprised T cells isolated from PBMCs. The receptors were sampled from a human donor in good health. Both conserved end residues are part of each CDR3. D genes are given only for firm matches. Not all rows give a size; the values are once, few, many and, for expanded clones, a class.

v_call,clone_size,d_call,j_call,cdr3_aa,cdr3_nt
TRBV5-6,.,.,TRBJ1-2,CASSLERVYGYTF,TGTGCCAGCAGCCTAGAGAGGGTCTATGGCTACACCTTC
TRBV4-1,.,.,TRBJ1-1,CASSSTAGHPPREAFF,TGCGCCAGCAGCTCTACGGCAGGTCACCCGCCACGTGAAGCTTTCTTT
TRBV19,.,.,TRBJ2-5,CASSPSQETQYF,TGTGCCAGTAGTCCATCCCAAGAGACCCAGTACTTC
TRBV5-1,.,.,TRBJ2-6,CASSLGRADGANVLTF,TGCGCCAGCAGCTTGGGCAGGGCGGACGGGGCCAACGTCCTGACTTTC
TRBV6-4,.,TRBD2,TRBJ2-1,CASSPGLAGRSNEQFF,TGTGCCAGCAGTCCCGGACTAGCGGGAAGGTCGAATGAGCAGTTCTTC
TRBV30,.,.,TRBJ1-5,CAWTTVGSNQPQHF,TGTGCCTGGACTACCGTCGGTAGCAATCAGCCCCAGCATTTT
TRBV12-5,.,TRBD1,TRBJ1-6,CASGLDRGQNSPLHF,TGTGCTAGTGGTTTGGACAGGGGGCAGAATTCACCCCTCCACTTT
TRBV6-1,.,TRBD2,TRBJ2-3,CASRLGRLSTDTQYF,TGTGCCAGCAGGCTCGGGAGGCTTAGCACAGATACGCAGTATTTT
TRBV6-5,.,.,TRBJ1-1,CASSYSAGMNTEAFF,TGTGCCAGCAGTTACTCAGCCGGTATGAACACTGAAGCTTTCTTT
TRBV28,once,TRBD2,TRBJ2-7,CASSPPGLAGYEQYF,TGTGCCAGCAGTCCACCGGGACTAGCGGGATATGAGCAGTACTTC
TRBV29-1,.,TRBD2,TRBJ2-7,CSVEDLAGGYEQYF,TGCAGCGTTGAAGATCTAGCGGGGGGCTACGAGCAGTACTTC
TRBV6-5,.,.,TRBJ1-2,CASSYSIWAGYGYTF,TGTGCCAGCAGTTACTCGATTTGGGCAGGGTATGGCTACACCTTC
TRBV6-1,.,TRBD2,TRBJ2-7,CASSEHAGTSSGYEQYF,TGTGCCAGCAGTGAACATGCGGGAACGTCTAGCGGCTACGAGCAGTACTTC
TRBV6-5,.,.,TRBJ1-1,CASSLHSMNTEAFF,TGTGCCAGCAGTTTGCACAGTATGAACACTGAAGCTTTCTTT
TRBV10-3,.,TRBD1,TRBJ1-2,CAIRIDRDGYTF,TGTGCCATCAGGATTGACAGGGATGGCTACACCTTC
TRBV2,.,.,TRBJ2-5,CASSANERTQYF,TGTGCCAGCAGTGCTAATGAGAGGACCCAGTACTTC
TRBV5-4,.,TRBD2,TRBJ2-3,CASSLDGGEGTDTQYF,TGTGCCAGCAGCCTGGACGGGGGGGAGGGGACGGATACGCAGTATTTT
TRBV27,.,.,TRBJ1-2,CASSPDTNYGYTF,TGTGCCAGCAGTCCGGACACTAACTATGGCTACACCTTC
TRBV27,.,TRBD2,TRBJ2-1,CASSWSSSGSGPNEQFF,TGTGCCAGCAGTTGGTCATCTAGCGGGAGTGGTCCCAATGAGCAGTTCTTC
TRBV13,.,TRBD2,TRBJ2-5,CASSARTSGGPQETQYF,TGTGCCAGCAGCGCCCGTACTAGCGGGGGTCCTCAAGAGACCCAGTACTTC
TRBV4-1,.,TRBD1,TRBJ2-7,CASSQGQGAYEQYF,TGCGCCAGCAGCCAGGGACAGGGAGCCTACGAGCAGTACTTC
TRBV21-1,few,.,TRBJ1-4,CASSKALGGAVEKLFF,TGTGCCAGCAGCAAAGCGCTCGGGGGGGCCGTGGAAAAACTGTTTTTT
TRBV5-1,.,TRBD1,TRBJ1-4,CASSFYPPNRGQSEKLFF,TGCGCCAGCAGCTTCTACCCTCCTAACAGGGGTCAAAGTGAAAAACTGTTTTTT
TRBV5-1,.,.,TRBJ1-1,CASSLGSPLQGLNTEAFF,TGCGCCAGCAGCTTGGGAAGCCCACTACAGGGACTGAACACTGAAGCTTTCTTT
TRBV28,once,TRBD1,TRBJ1-2,CASSLTGTAPNYGYTF,TGTGCCAGCAGTTTAACCGGGACAGCGCCTAACTATGGCTACACCTTC
TRBV6-5,.,TRBD1,TRBJ1-6,CASSYTRQGSSHF,TGTGCCAGCAGTTACACGCGACAGGGTTCCAGCCACTTT
TRBV5-6,.,TRBD1,TRBJ1-2,CASSKGASNGYTF,TGTGCCAGCAGTAAGGGGGCGTCCAATGGCTACACCTTC
TRBV4-2,.,.,TRBJ2-4,CASSHTEEQREVNIQYF,TGTGCCAGCAGCCACACGGAAGAACAGAGAGAAGTGAACATTCAGTACTTC
TRBV7-2,.,TRBD1,TRBJ1-4,CASSYTGGLEKLFF,TGTGCCAGCAGCTACACAGGGGGTTTGGAAAAACTGTTTTTT
TRBV2,.,TRBD2,TRBJ2-1,CASSRLAGDSSYNEQFF,TGTGCCAGCAGCCGACTAGCGGGAGACAGCTCCTACAATGAGCAGTTCTTC
TRBV11-3,.,.,TRBJ1-1,CASSKGAENTEAFF,TGTGCCAGCAGCAAAGGAGCAGAGAACACTGAAGCTTTCTTT
TRBV28,.,.,TRBJ2-3,CASSSSQGTQYF,TGTGCCAGCAGTTCCTCTCAGGGTACGCAGTATTTT
TRBV30,.,TRBD2,TRBJ2-2,CAWRAGLEYGELFF,TGTGCCTGGAGGGCGGGACTAGAGTACGGGGAGCTGTTTTTT
TRBV19,.,TRBD2,TRBJ2-1,CASSTVLAGRSSYNEQFF,TGTGCCAGTAGTACCGTCCTAGCGGGACGAAGCTCCTACAATGAGCAGTTCTTC
TRBV19,.,.,TRBJ2-7,CASSIGSFSSYEQYF,TGTGCCAGTAGTATAGGGTCCTTTAGCTCCTACGAGCAGTACTTC
TRBV6-5,once,.,TRBJ1-5,CASSYSSISNQPQHF,TGTGCCAGCAGTTACTCCAGTATTAGCAATCAGCCCCAGCATTTT
TRBV6-1,.,.,TRBJ2-7,CASTRTEGYEQYF,TGTGCCAGCACCCGGACGGAGGGCTACGAGCAGTACTTC
TRBV6-5,.,.,TRBJ1-3,CASHKRLGNTIYF,TGTGCCAGCCACAAGCGACTTGGAAACACCATATATTTT
TRBV2,.,.,TRBJ1-1,CASTTPRTEPTEAFF,TGTGCCAGCACTACACCTAGGACAGAACCCACTGAAGCTTTCTTT
TRBV30,.,TRBD2,TRBJ2-1,CARGLAGGPGSYNEQFF,TGTGCCCGGGGACTAGCGGGGGGGCCGGGGTCCTACAATGAGCAGTTCTTC
TRBV9,few,.,TRBJ1-1,CASSVASEPRGGEAFF,TGTGCCAGCAGCGTAGCTTCGGAGCCTAGGGGGGGCGAAGCTTTCTTT
TRBV6-5,.,.,TRBJ2-7,CASSYTLGGEQYF,TGTGCCAGCAGTTACACCTTGGGAGGCGAGCAGTACTTC
TRBV15,.,.,TRBJ1-1,CATSSRQASNTEAFF,TGTGCCACCAGCAGCCGACAGGCGTCGAACACTGAAGCTTTCTTT
TRBV27,few,TRBD1,TRBJ1-1,CASSANRYRDSEAFF,TGTGCCAGCAGCGCCAACCGATACAGGGACAGTGAAGCTTTCTTT
TRBV7-9,.,TRBD1,TRBJ1-1,CASSLGTVEAFF,TGTGCCAGCAGCTTGGGGACAGTCGAAGCTTTCTTT
TRBV4-1,.,.,TRBJ1-2,CASSQKPSVGQGNRYGYTF,TGCGCCAGCAGCCAGAAACCCTCGGTGGGCCAGGGGAATCGCTATGGCTACACCTTC
TRBV7-3,.,.,TRBJ2-2,CASSLRPTEYLDKLFF,TGTGCCAGCAGCTTAAGGCCGACAGAATACCTGGATAAGCTGTTTTTT
TRBV27,.,TRBD1,TRBJ1-1,CASRDRGTGKNTEAFF,TGTGCCAGCAGAGACCGTGGGACAGGGAAAAACACTGAAGCTTTCTTT
TRBV5-1,.,TRBD1,TRBJ2-7,CASSPQPGQDEQYF,TGCGCCAGCAGCCCTCAGCCGGGACAGGACGAGCAGTACTTC
TRBV27,.,.,TRBJ2-7,CASSQDRGYEQYF,TGTGCCAGCAGTCAGGATCGTGGCTACGAGCAGTACTTC
TRBV29-1,.,.,TRBJ2-7,CSVKTQGFYEQYF,TGCAGCGTCAAAACCCAGGGGTTCTACGAGCAGTACTTC